The clone carrying this T cell receptor beta chain was picked up a small number of times. As yet, its antigen is unknown. One end of the junction fails to match germline, which may point to a read error. With a J-beta primer mix and a sample-barcoded 5' primer, a second PCR ran roughly 6 to 11 cycles. Each TCR beta cDNA got a 12-nucleotide random molecular identifier. Each CDR3 protein is one row after TCRdb ran MiXCR on the 5' RACE reads. Of 1.5 million to 2 million distinct CDR3 sequences in the sample, roughly 30% were seen once. The sample, roughly 9.5 milliliters of peripheral blood, was drawn from each donor. The data derive from a study of blood T cells in healthy people across ages. For the study at large: The capture of about one barcoded beta molecule per two T cells was achieved by template switching.

CDR1 SGHRS and CDR2 YFSETQ come from the germline V gene. The CDR3 contains 15 residues. Study-level findings and limits: Diversity figures based on one million T cells were deemed too low.

The V gene is TRBV5-1, the J gene TRBJ2-2; no firm D call. The TCR originated in a woman between 25 and 40 years old in good health. The sample was blood. DNA of the CDR3: TGTGCCAGCAGCCCGTCGGGTGCGAACACCGGGGAGCTGTTTTTT. Its translation: CASSPSGANTGELFF.